The clone carrying this T cell receptor (beta chain) has just a few counts. Its antigen remains unknown. The data originate from a study of post-analysis software for immune sequencing data. Findings of the study overall: Among 5 or 6 TRBV segments more frequent in patients than controls were TRBV5-6, TRBV5-1 and TRBV20-1.

This CDR3 region has 14 residues. V was shortened by 4 bases and J by 7 bases, with 17 bases between the two germline ends. The germline CDR1 and CDR2 sequences are SGDLS and YYNGEE. TCR beta cDNA libraries had unique molecular identifiers. TCRdb reprocessed the PCR reads via MiXCR and lists one record per CDR3 protein. This table has roughly 400,000 distinct CDR3 sequences, roughly 38% appearing once. The clonotype originates from a girl aged 2 to 9 with multiple sclerosis. The chain carries TRBV9 and TRBJ1-2; weak D call: TRBD1 (6 bases). Sequences were obtained from blood. The CDR3 DNA is TGTGCCAGCAGCCCCCCCGGGGGCGCGGGTGGCTACACCTTC. Its translation is CASSPPGGAGGYTF.